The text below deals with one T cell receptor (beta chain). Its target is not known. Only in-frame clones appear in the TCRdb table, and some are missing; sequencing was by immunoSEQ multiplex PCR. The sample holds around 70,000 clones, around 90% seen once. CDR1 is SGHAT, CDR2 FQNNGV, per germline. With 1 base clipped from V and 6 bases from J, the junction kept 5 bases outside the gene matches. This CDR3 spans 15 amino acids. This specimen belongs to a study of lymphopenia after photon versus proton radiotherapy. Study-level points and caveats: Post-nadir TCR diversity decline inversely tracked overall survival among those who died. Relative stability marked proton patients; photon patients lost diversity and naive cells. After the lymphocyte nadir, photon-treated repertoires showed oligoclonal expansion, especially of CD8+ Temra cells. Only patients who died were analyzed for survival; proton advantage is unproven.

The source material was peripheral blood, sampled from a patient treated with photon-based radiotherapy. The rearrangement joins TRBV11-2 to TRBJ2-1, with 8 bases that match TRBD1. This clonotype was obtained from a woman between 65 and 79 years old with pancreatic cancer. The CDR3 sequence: CASSLGTGFINEQFF. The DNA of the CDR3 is TGTGCCAGCAGCTTAGGGACAGGGTTTATCAATGAGCAGTTCTTC.